This entry concerns a single TCR beta chain. Its antigen is unknown. No base-level quality is on record; no much larger clone is a single base apart. Participants in the prospective study were enrolled through a virtual design, were aged roughly 18 to 95 years, and lived in roughly 26 United States geographic areas. To assign participants to cohorts, the prospective study relied on clinical history that participants themselves reported in a screening survey and a study questionnaire. Exposed participants had been in contact with someone with a PCR-confirmed or clinician-diagnosed COVID-19 case within 2 weeks of study entry. Mobile phlebotomists in the prospective study collected whole blood, serum and a nasopharyngeal or oropharyngeal swab from every participant. Participants in the prospective study had the option to provide additional blood draws and questionnaires over a roughly 2-month period. Prospective study blood samples were shipped either frozen or at room temperature before DNA extraction.

For CDR1 and CDR2, the germline V gene (reference sequence) lists LGHDT and YNNKEL. V loses 3 bases of germline sequence and J loses 0 bases, and the interval between the two ends is 12 bases. The CDR3 measures 16 amino acids from cysteine to phenylalanine. Only CDR3 DNA remains: 48 bases, in frame from the first base. TCRbeta CDR3 regions were amplified from genomic DNA using the immunoSEQ Assay, a bias-controlled multiplex PCR. The original methods were these. The number of nucleated cells in each sample was estimated by amplification of reference gene primers within the assay. To quantify the absolute abundance of each unique TCRbeta CDR3 rearrangement, sequence reads were collapsed and filtered. For each sample, productive Simpson clonality was calculated as the square root of Simpson's diversity index across productive rearrangements. The table comes from immuneACCESS by way of TCRdb, which keeps in-frame sequences with V and J called. Part of the clones is missing from these tables; in studies checked, under half for an unresolved V gene and the rest for unknown reasons. From that table come the V and J calls and clone size; the DNA was used to work out D and trimming. The sample records around 340,000 clones, about nine tenths of which are singletons. Approximately 1% of the sample lies in the top ten.

The sample comes from a study of blood T cell repertoires in COVID-19 (dated by TCRdb to about 2020). In the study overall: Samples from collaborators originated in the United States, Italy and Spain and spanned both the acute and convalescent phases of COVID-19. The prospective study material was composed of cDNA or gDNA derived from T cells, B-cell-depleted T cells, or PBMCs. Deeply sampled blood TCRbeta repertoires from subjects exposed to, actively infected with, or recovered from COVID-19 were included in the dataset. The repertoires were released in a freely available public database intended as a resource for research on the immune response to SARS-CoV-2. The samples were drawn from two sources: the first 160 participants of the ongoing ImmuneRACE study, and 950 to 1,500 subjects contributed by 6 global collaborators. Sample metadata almost always included a de-identified subject ID, COVID-19 status, age in years and sex. Where available, HLA class I and class II types were obtained from metadata supplied by the sample provider rather than from assay-based typing.

Beyond this particular receptor, the publication reports: Clinical and demographic metadata were provided uncurated, with the amount varying by source and participant.

Material for sequencing was PBMCs or T cells enriched from blood (not recorded which). The TCR sequence derives from a woman in her 30s who had been exposed to COVID-19. The V and J segments used are TRBV3-1 (or the pseudogene TRBV3-2) and TRBJ2-1; no D gene call is confident. CDR3 protein: CASSHLAASSYNEQFF. The DNA reads as follows: TGTGCCAGCAGCCACCTGGCGGCGAGCTCCTACAATGAGCAGTTCTTC.